These 25 T cell receptor beta chains came from one sample sequenced in a study of esophageal squamous cell carcinoma under preoperative chemotherapy. TCRdb itself ran the PCR reads through MiXCR, one entry per CDR3 protein. The sample shows about 30,000 distinct CDR3 sequences, 49% of them seen only once. The time point was: before preoperative PTX-NDP chemotherapy. Sampling was performed from a patient given preoperative chemotherapy. The receptors originated from a human donor with esophageal squamous cell carcinoma. The donor label of this sample is uncertain.

The chain combines TRBV5-6 with TRBJ1-2, with D perhaps matching TRBD1 (6 bases). Trimming cost V 0 bases and J 2 bases, with 8 bases left between them. This CDR3 has 14 amino acids. The germline CDR1 and CDR2 sequences are SGHDT and YYEEEE. The CDR3 protein is CASSLGTENYGYTF. The DNA of the CDR3 is TGTGCCAGCAGCTTGGGGACAGAAAACTATGGCTACACCTTC.

Relative to its sample, this clonotype is medium-sized. The J gene is TRBJ2-4, the V gene TRBV7-2; no reliable D call. V dropped 5 bases and J dropped 0 bases, with 11 bases sitting between them. The CDR3 has 15 residues. Germline assignment: CDR1 SGHTA and CDR2 FQGNSA. CDR3 residues: CASSLLGSAKNIQYF. The CDR3 nucleotides read TGTGCCAGCAGCCTCCTCGGGTCAGCCAAAAACATTCAGTACTTC.

The V call is TRBV6-1, the J call TRBJ2-2, with 8 bases aligning to TRBD1. V shed 6 bases, J shed 1 base, and the junction held 4 bases outside the gene matches. The length of the CDR3 is 15 residues. Germline-derived CDR1 and CDR2 are MNHNS and SASEGT. CDR3: CASRATGVNTGELFF. CDR3 coding DNA: TGTGCCAGCAGGGCGACAGGGGTGAACACCGGGGAGCTGTTTTTT.

A note on this clonotype: Mismatch with germline at one junction end may stem from a read error. V gene TRBV7-2 combines with J gene TRBJ2-4; D tentatively reads TRBD1 or TRBD2 (5 bases each). Per germline, CDR1 SGHTA and CDR2 FQGNSA. The CDR3 totals 14 residues. CDR3 loop: CASSPGRAKDTQYF. The DNA of the CDR3 is TGTGCGAGCAGCCCGGGACGAGCCAAAGACACCCAGTACTTC.

Of note for this clonotype: The junction differs from germline at one of its ends, possibly a read error. This chain links TRBV7-9 with TRBJ2-5, with 7 bases matching TRBD2. The CDR3 consists of 15 residues. Germline CDR1 SEHNR, CDR2 FQNEAQ (reference sequence). The CDR3 loop reads CASRLGEGDQEIQYF. CDR3 sequence (DNA): TGTGCCAGCAGGCTCGGGGAGGGTGACCAAGAGATCCAGTACTTC.

This chain links TRBV12-3 or TRBV12-4 with TRBJ1-4, with 10 nucleotides matching TRBD1. The CDR3 runs 18 residues. V dropped 6 bases and J dropped 13; count of bases not matched to a gene: 23. CDR3 sequence reads: CASSSKAPLFRDRGGLFF. CDR3 nucleotide sequence: TGTGCCAGCAGCTCAAAAGCCCCCCTTTTCCGGGACAGGGGAGGACTGTTTTTT.

Concerning this clonotype: Just one base apart from a much larger clone, this may be a read error. V is TRBV15 and J is TRBJ2-1; TRBD2 agrees at 8 bases. Germline V gene sequence: CDR1 LNHNV, CDR2 YYDKDF (reference sequence). V lost 0 bases, J lost 13 bases, and 11 bases stayed unmatched. The CDR3 has 15 residues. The CDR3: CATSRDRGLGGTQFF. The CDR3 bases are TGTGCCACCAGCAGAGATAGGGGACTAGGGGGGACCCAGTTCTTC. Using reference TRBV15 and TRBJ2-1 for the parts outside the CDR3, the full variable domain is DAMVIQNPRYQVTQFGKPVTLSCSQTLNHNVMYWYQQKSSQAPKLLFHYYDKDFNNEADTPDNFQSRRPNTSFCFLDIRSPGLGDTAMYLCATSRDRGLGGTQFFGPGTRLTVL.

Many counts were recorded for this clonotype. The chain couples TRBV19 to TRBJ2-5, with TRBD2 matching over 14 bases. Looked up from germline, CDR1 is LNHDA and CDR2 is SQIVND (reference sequence). This CDR3 spans 14 amino acids. The J segment lost 2 bases and the V segment lost 8 bases, leaving 1 base of the junction unmatched. The CDR3 loop reads CASRLAGGQETQYF. The CDR3 DNA reads as TGTGCCAGTCGACTAGCGGGAGGGCAAGAGACCCAGTACTTC.

About this clonotype itself: The junction and the germline gene differ at one end; a read error may be behind it. CDR3 coding DNA: TGTGCCAGCAGCTACCCCGCGCTCTTGTGCCAGACCCAGGACTTC. It translates to CASSYPALLCQTQDF. The chain carries TRBV7-2 and TRBJ2-5, with no clear D. CDR1 is SGHTA and CDR2 is FQGNSA in the germline V gene. CDR3 length: 15 amino acids.

In the case of this clonotype: At one end the junction does not follow the germline gene, possibly because of a read error. J is TRBJ2-5 and V is TRBV7-6; D is perhaps TRBD2 (6 bases). Looked up from germline, CDR1 is SGHVS and CDR2 is FNYEAQ. CDR3 length: 15 residues. CDR3 bases: TGTGCCAGCAGCCCCGGGTCTGGGGCTCGGGAGACCCAGTATTTC. Its protein is CASSPGSGARETQYF.

This clonotype ranks as medium-sized. The chain recombines TRBV7-2 with TRBJ2-1, with TRBD1 as a possible D gene (7 bases). Between the trimmed V and J ends, which lost 4 bases and 10 bases, there was a span of 20 bases. The CDR3 runs to 15 residues. Germline V lookup: CDR1 SGHTA, CDR2 FQGNSA. In DNA form, the CDR3 reads TGTGCCAGCAGCTCGACAGGGTGGGAGCGGGCCGAGCAGTTCTTC. This codes for CASSSTGWERAEQFF.

Only one count was recorded for this clonotype. The genes are TRBV6-1 and TRBJ2-5; possible D gene TRBD1, 6 bases. CDR1 and CDR2 (germline): MNHNS, SASEGT. This CDR3 has 13 residues. Deletions cut 5 bases from V and 5 bases from J, with 12 bases between. This chain's CDR3 is CASSPDRRETQYF. The CDR3 DNA follows: TGTGCCAGCAGTCCCGACAGGCGGGAGACCCAGTACTTC.

This chain connects TRBV6-1 to TRBJ2-2; 7 positions match TRBD1. The closer fit of TRBJ2-3 to the DNA end suggests the J call may be wrong. The germline V gene encodes CDR1 MNHNS and CDR2 SASEGT. The CDR3 has 15 amino acids. CDR3 sequence reads: CASSHGQASTGTQYF. In nucleotides, the CDR3 is TGTGCCAGCAGCCACGGACAGGCGAGCACCGGGACGCAGTATTTT.

V gene TRBV11-3 combines with J gene TRBJ2-3; tentatively, D is TRBD2 (6 bases). Germline V gene lookup returns CDR1 SGHNT and CDR2 YENEEA. V was clipped by 4 bases and J by 1 base, with 9 bases between them. CDR3 length equals 14 residues. The CDR3 loop reads CASSSGTGTDTQYF. The DNA of the CDR3 is TGTGCCAGCAGCTCGGGGACTGGCACAGATACGCAGTATTTT.

The V and J genes are TRBV12-3 or TRBV12-4 and TRBJ2-1; the match to TRBD2 covers 11 bases. V shed 7 bases, J shed 6 bases, and the junction held 5 bases outside the gene matches. This CDR3 spans 14 amino acids. CDR3 sequence (DNA): TGTGCCAGCAACATAGCGGGAGGGGTCAATGAGCAGTTCTTC. Its translation is CASNIAGGVNEQFF.

This clonotype has a handful of counts. V usage is TRBV12-3 or TRBV12-4 and J usage is TRBJ2-3, with D tentatively TRBD2 (6 bases). V lost 4 bases, J lost 2 bases, and 7 bases lay in between. CDR3 length equals 13 residues. This CDR3 is CASSWRDTDTQYF. The CDR3 coding sequence is TGTGCCAGCAGTTGGAGGGACACAGATACGCAGTATTTT.

The rearrangement joins TRBV6-5 to TRBJ2-4, with 16 bases matching TRBD2. V lost 4 bases to trimming and J lost 1 base; unmatched junction nucleotides: 7. Germline V CDR1 and CDR2: MNHEY, SVGAGI. The CDR3 contains 19 residues. Here the CDR3 DNA reads TGTGCCAGCAGTTCCGGGACTAGCGGGAGGGCCGGGGCCAAAAACATTCAGTACTTC. Translation: CASSSGTSGRAGAKNIQYF.

This clonotype was counted between two and nine times. The CDR3 region is CASRYRDGSYEQYF. The CDR3 nucleotides are TGTGCCAGCAGGTATCGGGACGGATCCTACGAGCAGTACTTC. The chain combines TRBV12-3 or TRBV12-4 with TRBJ2-1; D may correspond to TRBD1 or TRBD2 (5 bases each). The J call may be wrong; the DNA end is better matched by TRBJ2-7. CDR3 length equals 14 residues.

The count of this clonotype is one. In DNA form, the CDR3 reads TGTGCCAGCAACCAGCGGGAGACAGAGACCCAGTACTTC. This encodes CASNQRETETQYF. The genes are TRBV6-1 and TRBJ2-5; TRBD2 matches 8 bases. CDR3 length: 13 amino acids. Trimming took 7 bases from V and 4 from J; bases not matched to a gene: 5. Germline V gives CDR1 MNHNS, CDR2 SASEGT.

This clonotype is judged medium-sized. The J gene is TRBJ2-7, the V gene TRBV7-9; D not certain. The ends were cut back, 5 bases at V and 2 bases at J, with 4 bases in the middle. Germline CDR1 and CDR2: SEHNR and FQNEAQ (reference sequence). CDR3 length equals 11 residues. The CDR3 here is CASSPAYEQYF. The CDR3 region has the DNA TGTGCCAGCAGCCCTGCCTACGAGCAGTACTTC.

This clonotype has more than one count but fewer than ten. This chain links TRBV27 with TRBJ2-1; D not resolved. Per the germline V gene, CDR1 is MNHEY and CDR2 is SMNVEV (reference sequence). This CDR3 contains 12 residues. V gave up 8 bases and J gave up 10 bases, with 15 bases separating them. CDR3 region: CASGPAAYEQFF. The CDR3 DNA sequence: TGTGCCAGCGGCCCCGCAGCTTACGAGCAGTTCTTC.

The CDR3 DNA is TGCGCCAGCAGCTTGGAGGCGGGACGCAACTACAATGAGCAGTTCTTC. Protein product: CASSLEAGRNYNEQFF. This chain links TRBV5-1 with TRBJ2-1; possibly TRBD2 for D (6 bases). The CDR3 extends over 16 amino acids. Trimming stripped 0 bases from V and 3 bases from J, with 13 bases between. Per germline, CDR1 SGHRS and CDR2 YFSETQ.

As to this clonotype: A read error may produce the germline difference seen at one junction end. J is TRBJ2-4 and V is TRBV11-3; 8 nucleotides match TRBD2. The end of the DNA is better explained by TRBJ2-3, so the J call may be wrong. Germline V gene data show CDR1 as SGHNT and CDR2 as YENEEA. CDR3 length equals 14 residues. Written as DNA, the CDR3 is TGCGGAGTCTCGGGGGGGCGAGCCAAAGATACTCAGTATTTT. Amino acids: CGVSGGRAKDTQYF.

This clonotype was seen a single time. Because the CDR3's place on the DNA is in doubt, the DNA is left out and the CDR3 is given as listed by TCRdb. This chain links TRBV7-2 with TRBJ2-3; the table names TRBD1, a call not compared with the DNA. Ends included, the CDR3 has 20 residues. CDR1 is SGHTA and CDR2 is FQGNSA in the germline V gene. CDR3 protein: CASSLAGLAWGRGATNTQYF.

The V call is TRBV7-9, the J call TRBJ2-3; the match to TRBD2 covers 8 bases. Germline CDR1 and CDR2: SEHNR and FQNEAQ (reference sequence). There are 14 residues in the CDR3. The CDR3 is CAGSVGSGSETQYF. The CDR3 DNA follows: TGTGCGGGCAGCGTGGGCAGCGGGAGCGAGACGCAGTATTTT. The whole variable domain, remainder taken from reference TRBV7-9 and TRBJ2-3, is DTGVSQNPRHKITKRGQNVTFRCDPISEHNRLYWYRQTLGQGPEFLTYFQNEAQLEKSRLLSDRFSAERPKGSFSTLEIQRTEQGDSAMYLCAGSVGSGSETQYFGPGTRLTVL.